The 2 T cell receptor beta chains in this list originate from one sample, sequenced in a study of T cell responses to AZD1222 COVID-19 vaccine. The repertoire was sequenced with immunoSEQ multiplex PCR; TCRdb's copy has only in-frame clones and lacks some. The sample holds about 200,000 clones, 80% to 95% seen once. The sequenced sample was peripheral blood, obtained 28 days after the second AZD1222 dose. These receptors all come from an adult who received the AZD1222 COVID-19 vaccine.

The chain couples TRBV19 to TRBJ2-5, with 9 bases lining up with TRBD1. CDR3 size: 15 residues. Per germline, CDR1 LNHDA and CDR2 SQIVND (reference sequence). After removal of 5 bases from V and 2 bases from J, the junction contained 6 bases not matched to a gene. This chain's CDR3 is CASSFRGTGQETQYF. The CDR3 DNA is TGTGCCAGTAGTTTTCGGGGGACAGGGCAAGAGACCCAGTACTTC.

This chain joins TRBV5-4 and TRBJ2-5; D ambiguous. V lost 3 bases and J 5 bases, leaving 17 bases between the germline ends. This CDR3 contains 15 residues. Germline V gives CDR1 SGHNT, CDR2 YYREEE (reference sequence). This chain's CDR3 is CASSSPLGSEETQYF. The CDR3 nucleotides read TGTGCCAGCAGCTCTCCCCTGGGATCAGAGGAGACCCAGTACTTC.